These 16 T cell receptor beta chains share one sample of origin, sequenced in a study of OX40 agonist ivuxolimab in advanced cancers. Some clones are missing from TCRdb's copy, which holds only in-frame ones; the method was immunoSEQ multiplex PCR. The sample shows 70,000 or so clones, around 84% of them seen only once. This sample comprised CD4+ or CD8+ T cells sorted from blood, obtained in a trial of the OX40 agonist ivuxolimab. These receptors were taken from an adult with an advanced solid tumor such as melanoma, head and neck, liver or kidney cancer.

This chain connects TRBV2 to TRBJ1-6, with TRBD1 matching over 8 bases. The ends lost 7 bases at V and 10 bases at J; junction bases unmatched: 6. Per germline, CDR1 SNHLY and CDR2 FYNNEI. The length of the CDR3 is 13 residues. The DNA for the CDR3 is TGTGCCAGCAATGGACAGGGTAACTCACCCCTCCACTTT. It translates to CASNGQGNSPLHF. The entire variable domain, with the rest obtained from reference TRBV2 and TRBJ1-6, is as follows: EPEVTQTPSHQVTQMGQEVILRCVPISNHLYFYWYRQILGQKVEFLVSFYNNEISEKSEIFDDQFSVERPDGSNFTLKIRSTKLEDSAMYFCASNGQGNSPLHFGNGTRLTVT.

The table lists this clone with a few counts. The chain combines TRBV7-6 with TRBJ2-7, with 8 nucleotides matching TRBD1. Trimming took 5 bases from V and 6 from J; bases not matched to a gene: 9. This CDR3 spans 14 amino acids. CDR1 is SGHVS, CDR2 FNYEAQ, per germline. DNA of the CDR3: TGTGCCAGCAGCAAAGGACAGGGAATTGGCGAGCAGTACTTC. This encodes CASSKGQGIGEQYF.

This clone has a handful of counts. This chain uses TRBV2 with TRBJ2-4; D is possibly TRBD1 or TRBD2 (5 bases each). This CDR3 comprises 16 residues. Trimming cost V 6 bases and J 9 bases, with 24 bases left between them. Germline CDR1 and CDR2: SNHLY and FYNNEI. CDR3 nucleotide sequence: TGTGCCAGCAGCCCACTTCGGGGCAGCCGGAATTCCATTCAGTACTTC. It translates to CASSPLRGSRNSIQYF.

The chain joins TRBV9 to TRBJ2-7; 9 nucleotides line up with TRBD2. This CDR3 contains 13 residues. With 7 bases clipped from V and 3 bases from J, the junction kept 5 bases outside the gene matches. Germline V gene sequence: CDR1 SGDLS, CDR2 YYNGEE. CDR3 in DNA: TGTGCCAGCGCGGGAGGGCCGGACTACGAGCAGTACTTC. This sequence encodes CASAGGPDYEQYF.

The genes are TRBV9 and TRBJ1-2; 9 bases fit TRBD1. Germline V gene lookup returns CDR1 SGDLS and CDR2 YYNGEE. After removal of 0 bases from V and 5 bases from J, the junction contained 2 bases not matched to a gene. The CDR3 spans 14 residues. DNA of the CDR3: TGTGCCAGCAGCGTAGTGGGACAGGGTTATGGCTACACCTTC. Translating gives CASSVVGQGYGYTF.

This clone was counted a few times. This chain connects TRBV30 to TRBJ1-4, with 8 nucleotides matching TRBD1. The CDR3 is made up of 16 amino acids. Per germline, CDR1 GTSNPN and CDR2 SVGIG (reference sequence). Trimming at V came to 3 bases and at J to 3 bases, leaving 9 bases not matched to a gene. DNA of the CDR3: TGTGCCTGGAGACAACCCCAGGGGGCGCCTAATGAAAAACTGTTTTTT. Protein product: CAWRQPQGAPNEKLFF.

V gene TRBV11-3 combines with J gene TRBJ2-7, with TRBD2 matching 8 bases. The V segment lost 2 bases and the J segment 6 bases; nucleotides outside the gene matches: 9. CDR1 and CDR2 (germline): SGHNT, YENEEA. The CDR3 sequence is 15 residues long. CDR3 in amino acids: CASSLSRGGPVEQYF. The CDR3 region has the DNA TGTGCCAGCAGCTTATCCCGGGGGGGCCCGGTCGAGCAGTACTTC.

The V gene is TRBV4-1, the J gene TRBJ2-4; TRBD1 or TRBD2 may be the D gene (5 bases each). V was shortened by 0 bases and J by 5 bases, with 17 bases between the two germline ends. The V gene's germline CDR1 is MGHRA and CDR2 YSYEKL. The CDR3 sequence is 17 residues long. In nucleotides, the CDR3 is TGCGCCAGCAGCCAAGATCATCTGTCGATGGGGGAAAACATTCAGTACTTC. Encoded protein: CASSQDHLSMGENIQYF.

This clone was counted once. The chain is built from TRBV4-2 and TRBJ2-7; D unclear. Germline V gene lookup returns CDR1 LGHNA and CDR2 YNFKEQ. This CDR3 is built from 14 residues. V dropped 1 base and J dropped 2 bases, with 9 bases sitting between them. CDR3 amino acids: CASSQVGNPYEQYF. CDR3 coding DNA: TGTGCCAGCAGCCAAGTAGGGAACCCCTACGAGCAGTACTTC.

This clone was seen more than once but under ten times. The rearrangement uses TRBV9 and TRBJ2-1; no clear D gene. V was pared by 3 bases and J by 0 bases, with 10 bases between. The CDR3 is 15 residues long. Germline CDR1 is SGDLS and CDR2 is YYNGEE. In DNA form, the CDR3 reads TGTGCCAGCAGCGCTTCCCCGAGCTCCTACAATGAGCAGTTCTTC. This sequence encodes CASSASPSSYNEQFF.

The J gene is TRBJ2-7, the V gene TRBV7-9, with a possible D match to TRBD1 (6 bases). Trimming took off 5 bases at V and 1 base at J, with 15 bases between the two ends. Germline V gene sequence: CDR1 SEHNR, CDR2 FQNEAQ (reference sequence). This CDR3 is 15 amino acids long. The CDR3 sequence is CASSRTVQGSYEQYF. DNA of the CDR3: TGTGCCAGCAGCCGGACAGTTCAAGGGTCCTACGAGCAGTACTTC.

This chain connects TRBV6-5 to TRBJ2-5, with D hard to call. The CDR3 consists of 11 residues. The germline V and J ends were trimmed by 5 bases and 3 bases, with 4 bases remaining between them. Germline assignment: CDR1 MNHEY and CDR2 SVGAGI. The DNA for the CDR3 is TGTGCCAGCAGTCGAGAAGAGACCCAGTACTTC. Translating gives CASSREETQYF.

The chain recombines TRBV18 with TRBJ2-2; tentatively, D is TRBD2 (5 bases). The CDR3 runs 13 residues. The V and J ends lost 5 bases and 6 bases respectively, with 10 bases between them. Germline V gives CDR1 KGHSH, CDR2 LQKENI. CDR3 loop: CASSKDFSGELFF. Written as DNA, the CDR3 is TGTGCCAGCTCAAAGGACTTTTCCGGGGAGCTGTTTTTT.

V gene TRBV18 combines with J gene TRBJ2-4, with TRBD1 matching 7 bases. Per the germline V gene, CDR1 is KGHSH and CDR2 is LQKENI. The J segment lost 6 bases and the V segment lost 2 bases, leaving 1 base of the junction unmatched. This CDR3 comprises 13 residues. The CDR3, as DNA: TGTGCCAGCTCACCAGACAGGGCAAACATTCAGTACTTC. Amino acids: CASSPDRANIQYF.

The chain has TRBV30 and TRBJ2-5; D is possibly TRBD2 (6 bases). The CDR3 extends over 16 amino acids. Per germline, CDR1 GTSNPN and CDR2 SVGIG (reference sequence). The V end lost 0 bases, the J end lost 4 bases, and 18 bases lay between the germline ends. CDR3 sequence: CAWSVWGGGWVETQYF. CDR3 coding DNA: TGTGCCTGGAGTGTGTGGGGAGGAGGGTGGGTAGAGACCCAGTACTTC.

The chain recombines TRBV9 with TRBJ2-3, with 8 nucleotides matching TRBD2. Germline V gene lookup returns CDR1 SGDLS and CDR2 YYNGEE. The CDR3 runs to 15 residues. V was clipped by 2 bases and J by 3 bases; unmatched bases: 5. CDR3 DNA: TGTGCCAGCAGCGTTCCCCGGGGGGGAACAGATACGCAGTATTTT. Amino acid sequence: CASSVPRGGTDTQYF.